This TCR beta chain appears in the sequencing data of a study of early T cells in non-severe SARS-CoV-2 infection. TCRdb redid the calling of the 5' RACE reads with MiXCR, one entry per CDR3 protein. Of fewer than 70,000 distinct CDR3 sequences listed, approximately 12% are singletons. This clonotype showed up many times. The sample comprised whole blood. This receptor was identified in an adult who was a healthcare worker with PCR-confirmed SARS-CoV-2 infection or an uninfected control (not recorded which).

DNA of the CDR3: TGCGCCAGCAGCCAAGATCCCCGGGGGGTCTCCTACAATGAGCAGTTCTTC. The encoded protein is CASSQDPRGVSYNEQFF. The chain is built from TRBV4-1 and TRBJ2-1, with 7 bases fitting TRBD2. The CDR3 has 17 amino acids. Germline lookup yields CDR1 MGHRA and CDR2 YSYEKL. The V segment lost 0 bases and the J segment 0 bases; nucleotides outside the gene matches: 5.